This TCR beta chain was identified during a study of tumor-infiltrating lymphocytes in oesophageal squamous cell carcinoma. This clonotype was counted ten times or more. Germline CDR1 SGHAT, CDR2 FQNNGV. Losses at the gene ends were 3 bases for V and 7 bases for J; bases not matched to a gene: 6. CDR3 length: 15 amino acids. TCRdb independently ran MiXCR on the PCR reads; one entry per CDR3 protein. The sample holds roughly 15,000 distinct CDR3 sequences, approximately 51% seen once. The V call is TRBV11-2, the J call TRBJ2-7; 13 positions agree with TRBD2. The sample comprised blood. This receptor was obtained from a male donor with esophageal squamous cell carcinoma. CDR3 sequence reads: CASSFGTSGDNEQYF. For the CDR3, the DNA is TGTGCCAGCAGCTTCGGGACTAGCGGGGACAATGAGCAGTACTTC. Together with reference TRBV11-2 and TRBJ2-7, the CDR3 gives the full variable domain: EAGVAQSPRYKIIEKRQSVAFWCNPISGHATLYWYQQILGQGPKLLIQFQNNGVVDDSQLPKDRFSAERLKGVDSTLKIQPAKLEDSAVYLCASSFGTSGDNEQYFGPGTRLTVT.